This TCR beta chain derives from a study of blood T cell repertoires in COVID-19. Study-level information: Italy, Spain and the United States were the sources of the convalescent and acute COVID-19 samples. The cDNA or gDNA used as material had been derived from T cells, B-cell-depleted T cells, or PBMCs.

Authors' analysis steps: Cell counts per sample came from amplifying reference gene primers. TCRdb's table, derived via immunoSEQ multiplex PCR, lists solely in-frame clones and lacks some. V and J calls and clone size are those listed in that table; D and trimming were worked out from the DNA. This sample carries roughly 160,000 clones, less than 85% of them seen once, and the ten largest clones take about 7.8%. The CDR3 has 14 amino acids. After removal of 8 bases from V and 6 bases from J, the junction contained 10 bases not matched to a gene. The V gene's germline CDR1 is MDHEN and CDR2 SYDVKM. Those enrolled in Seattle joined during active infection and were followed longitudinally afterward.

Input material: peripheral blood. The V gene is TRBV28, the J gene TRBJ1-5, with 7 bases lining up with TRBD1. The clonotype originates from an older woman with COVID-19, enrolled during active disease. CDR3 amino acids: CASGLTGYSQPQHF. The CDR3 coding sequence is TGTGCCAGCGGCTTGACAGGGTATAGTCAGCCCCAGCATTTT.